This passage covers 10 T cell receptor beta chains from one sample sequenced in a study of T cell repertoires in cytomegalovirus infection. In TCRdb, the reads were re-called with MiXCR into one record per CDR3 protein. Found here are roughly 320,000 distinct CDR3 sequences, more than 8% of them singletons; the top ten hold approximately 4.5%. Source material: PBMCs. The receptors stem from a human donor in good health (CMV status not recorded). Some clones in this sample may be carry-over from other donors' samples.

V usage is TRBV12-3 or TRBV12-4 and J usage is TRBJ1-2; D gene unclear. CDR3 size: 13 residues. V shed 6 bases and J shed 6 bases, with 14 bases lying between them. CDR3 in DNA: TGTGCCAGCAGGGGATACGCGCCCCATGGCTACACCTTC. It is translated as CASRGYAPHGYTF.

This clonotype has at least ten counts. This rearrangement joins TRBV11-2 to TRBJ2-1, with D possibly TRBD1 on 6 matching bases. Between the trimmed V and J ends, which lost 0 bases and 8 bases, there was a span of 11 bases. Germline V gives CDR1 SGHAT, CDR2 FQNNGV. The CDR3 spans 14 residues. DNA of the CDR3: TGTGCCAGCAGCTTAGATAGGGGGTACGATGAGCAGTTCTTC. It translates to CASSLDRGYDEQFF.

This clonotype was observed at least ten times. The chain recombines TRBV6-6 with TRBJ1-3; D not certain. Germline V gene lookup returns CDR1 MNHNY and CDR2 SVGAGI (reference sequence). Trimming took 0 bases from V and 1 from J, leaving 4 bases between them. The CDR3 spans 14 residues. CDR3 loop: CASSYSNSGNTIYF. In nucleotides, the CDR3 is TGTGCCAGCAGTTACTCGAATTCTGGAAACACCATATATTTT.

This clonotype showed up just a few times. This chain connects TRBV27 to TRBJ2-5; possibly TRBD1 for D (5 bases). Germline-derived CDR1 and CDR2 are MNHEY and SMNVEV (reference sequence). The germline V and J ends were trimmed by 4 bases and 0 bases, with 6 bases remaining between them. The CDR3 contains 13 residues. CDR3 residues: CASSSGHQETQYF. DNA for the CDR3: TGTGCCAGCAGTTCAGGGCACCAAGAGACCCAGTACTTC.

The chain couples TRBV7-9 to TRBJ1-6; 10 bases are shared with TRBD1. This CDR3 spans 15 amino acids. Germline CDR1 SEHNR, CDR2 FQNEAQ (reference sequence). Losses at the gene ends were 4 bases for V and 9 bases for J; bases not matched to a gene: 6. CDR3 in DNA: TGTGCCAGCAGCTCCGGGACAGGGGCGCCTTCACCCCTCCACTTT. Residues: CASSSGTGAPSPLHF.

This clonotype was detected many times. The V call is TRBV6-2 or TRBV6-3, the J call TRBJ2-1; weak D call: TRBD1 (6 bases). Germline CDR1 MNHEY, CDR2 SVGEGT. V lost 8 bases and J lost 8, with 13 bases in between. This CDR3 spans 12 amino acids. DNA of the CDR3: TGTGCCAGCCTGGGGGCCGGCTATGAGCAGTTCTTC. Protein: CASLGAGYEQFF.

This clonotype has ten or more counts. The gene calls are TRBV20-1 and TRBJ1-2; D perhaps matches TRBD1 (5 bases). Germline CDR1 and CDR2: DFQATT and SNEGSKA (reference sequence). The ends were cut back, 2 bases at V and 4 bases at J, with 11 bases in the middle. There are 13 residues in the CDR3. CDR3 amino acids: CSARKDGGYGYTF. The DNA of the CDR3 is TGCAGTGCTAGAAAGGACGGGGGCTATGGCTACACCTTC.

This clonotype was observed many times. V gene TRBV7-9 combines with J gene TRBJ2-4; TRBD1 matches 8 bases. CDR1 is SEHNR and CDR2 is FQNEAQ in the germline V gene (reference sequence). The CDR3 length is 15 residues. The ends lost 7 bases at V and 8 bases at J; junction bases unmatched: 13. The CDR3 bases are TGTGCCAGCACCATGAGAGGGGACAGGAGAGACATTCAGTACTTC. Its protein is CASTMRGDRRDIQYF. Drawing the rest from reference TRBV7-9 and TRBJ2-4, the complete variable domain is DTGVSQNPRHKITKRGQNVTFRCDPISEHNRLYWYRQTLGQGPEFLTYFQNEAQLEKSRLLSDRFSAERPKGSFSTLEIQRTEQGDSAMYLCASTMRGDRRDIQYFGAGTRLSVL.

The chain uses TRBV4-2 and TRBJ2-3, with D uncertain. Germline V gene data show CDR1 as LGHNA and CDR2 as YNFKEQ. Trimming took off 1 base at V and 2 bases at J, with 7 bases between the two ends. The length of the CDR3 is 14 residues. CDR3 in DNA: TGTGCCAGCAGCCAAGGTCTGAACACAGATACGCAGTATTTT. Residues: CASSQGLNTDTQYF.

This clonotype was picked up many times. This chain's CDR3 is CASSSYLGQGIDGYTF. The CDR3 DNA follows: TGTGCCAGCAGTTCTTACCTGGGACAGGGGATCGATGGCTACACCTTC. V gene TRBV27 combines with J gene TRBJ1-2; TRBD1 agrees at 10 bases. Germline assignment: CDR1 MNHEY and CDR2 SMNVEV (reference sequence). The CDR3 covers 16 residues. Trimming removed 4 bases from V and 6 bases from J; junction bases left unmatched: 11.